Below, one TCR beta chain is given with its context. Its antigen remains undetermined. Base quality data are lacking; no much larger clone is found one base away. V has 0 bases trimmed and J has 0 bases trimmed; junction bases matching no gene number 11. From a lookup of the germline V gene, CDR1 and CDR2 are LGHNA and YSLEER. There are 20 amino acids in the CDR3, from cysteine to phenylalanine inclusive. Of the read, only the CDR3 DNA is kept; its 60 bases are in frame from base 1. These data come from a study of blood T cell repertoires in COVID-19 (dated by TCRdb to about 2020). Context from the whole study: Samples from collaborators originated in the United States, Italy and Spain and spanned both the acute and convalescent phases of COVID-19. The prospective study material was composed of cDNA or gDNA derived from T cells, B-cell-depleted T cells, or PBMCs. The dataset comprised deeply sampled blood TCRbeta repertoires from subjects exposed to, actively infected with, or recovered from COVID-19. A freely available public database, intended as a resource for researchers studying the immune response to SARS-CoV-2, is where the repertoires were released. Samples came from the ongoing ImmuneRACE study (first 160 participants) plus 1,254 subjects from 6 global collaborators. The sample metadata nearly always contained a de-identified subject ID, COVID-19 status, age in years and sex. HLA class I and class II types, where available, came from metadata supplied by the sample provider rather than from assay-based typing. Study-wide findings and limitations: How much clinical and demographic metadata was included differed by source and by participant, and the metadata was provided uncurated.

Participants in the prospective study were aged roughly 18 to 100 years, lived in some 24 United States geographic areas, and enrolled through a virtual design. In the prospective study, cohorts were assigned on the basis of participant-reported clinical history obtained from a screening survey and a study questionnaire. Exposed participants were defined as having been in contact with someone with a PCR-confirmed or clinician-diagnosed COVID-19 case within 2 weeks of study entry. Each participant in the prospective study had whole blood, serum and a nasopharyngeal or oropharyngeal swab collected by mobile phlebotomists. Over a roughly 2-month period, participants in the prospective study had the option of providing additional blood draws and questionnaires. Before DNA extraction, blood samples from the prospective study were shipped at room temperature or frozen. TCRbeta CDR3 regions were amplified from genomic DNA by means of the immunoSEQ Assay, a bias-controlled multiplex PCR. Turning to the authors' computational methods: The number of nucleated cells in each sample was estimated by amplification of reference gene primers within the assay. To quantify the absolute abundance of each unique TCRbeta CDR3 rearrangement, sequence reads were collapsed and filtered. For each sample, productive Simpson clonality was calculated as the square root of Simpson's diversity index over productive rearrangements. Drawn from immuneACCESS, this table holds only the in-frame rearrangements with V and J called that TCRdb kept. Clones are partly lost; checked studies trace under half to an unresolved V gene and leave the rest unexplained. The DNA was the basis for D and trimming; V, J and clone size are from that table. This sample comprises 150,000 to 200,000 clones, around 80% of them detected only once. The top ten constitute approximately 5.3% of the sample.

This sequence originates from a man between 70 and 80 years old who had been exposed to COVID-19. Here the chain combines TRBV4-3 and TRBJ2-1; 10 central bases correspond to TRBD2. Sequenced: PBMCs or T cells enriched from blood (not recorded which). CDR3 region: CASSQDVLAGVRSSYNEQFF. The base sequence is TGCGCCAGCAGCCAAGATGTGCTAGCGGGGGTTCGTAGCTCCTACAATGAGCAGTTCTTC.